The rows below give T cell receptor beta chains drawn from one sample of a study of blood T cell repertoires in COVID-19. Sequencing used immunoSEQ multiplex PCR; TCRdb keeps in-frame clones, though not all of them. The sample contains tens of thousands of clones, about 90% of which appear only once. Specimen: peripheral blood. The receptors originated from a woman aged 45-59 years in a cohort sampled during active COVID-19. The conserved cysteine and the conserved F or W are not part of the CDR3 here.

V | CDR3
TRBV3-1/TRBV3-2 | ASSQEVGAYNEQF
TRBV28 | ASSDNHRGSAF
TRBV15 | ATSSRQGGRETQY
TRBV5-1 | ASSLEGLGAASRTEAF
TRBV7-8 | ASSLGASKDNEQF
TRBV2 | ASGETDGYGYT
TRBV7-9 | ASTRGLNGYT
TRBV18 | ASLLSQGTVSPLH
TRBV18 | ASSAIEREATEAF
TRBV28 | ASSFGTDQETQY
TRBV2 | ASLRTGPNEQF
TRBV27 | ASSRRGRDETQY
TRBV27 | ASSGQGSSYEQY
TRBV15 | ATSRKGDTGELF
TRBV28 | ASSLLLTVSGYT
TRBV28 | ASSFRISGSLEQF
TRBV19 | ASTPPRAGVNTEAF
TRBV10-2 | ASSESGLRGSSYNEQF
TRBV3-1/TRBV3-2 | ASSPRPEGAYGYT
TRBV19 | ASSIPGVRNQPQH
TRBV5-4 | ASSSGGQETQY
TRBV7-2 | ASSLDQQGWGGYT
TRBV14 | ASSRGLAVTYNEQF
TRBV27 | ASSFSSGSSYEQY
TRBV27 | ASSPGYRRFQETQY
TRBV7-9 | ASSLDRTSGGPTDTQY
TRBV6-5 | ASSRQENEKLF
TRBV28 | ASSSEAQNTEAF
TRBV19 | ASSIRELAGHNNEQF
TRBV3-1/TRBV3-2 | ASSLGTSRTDTQY
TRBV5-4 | ASAHQGGETDTQY
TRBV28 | ASSVGQDNKAF
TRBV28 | ASSSYRYNEKLF
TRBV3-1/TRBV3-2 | ASSLTGELF
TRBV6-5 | ASSFLGQGQEEQY
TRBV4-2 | ASSQEQGNEQY
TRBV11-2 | ASSVGLYRASTDTQY